The clone carrying this T cell receptor (beta chain) was counted at least ten times. Its antigen remains unknown. CDR3 and TCR beta VDJ profiling relied on a genomic DNA template. MiXCR, run by TCRdb on the reads, gives a single entry per CDR3 protein. The sample records around 150,000 distinct CDR3 sequences, less than 50% being singletons. The data stem from a study of CD8+CD57+ T cells in acquired aplastic anemia. Whole-study findings and limits: Some 31 CD8+ CDR3 sequences were shared between patients and controls.

V dropped 5 bases and J dropped 8; count of bases not matched to a gene: 5. The CDR3 spans 13 residues. The germline V gene has CDR1 LNHDA and CDR2 SQIVND (reference sequence). Those patients picked for sequencing had displayed CD8+CD57+ cell expansion on flow cytometry. The material sequenced was sorted CD4+, CD8+, or CD8+CD57+ T cells (not recorded which) from PBMCs. The TCR originated in a human donor with aplastic anemia. The chain couples TRBV19 to TRBJ1-2; 10 positions agree with TRBD1. CDR3 residues: CASSPTGGKGYTF. The DNA for the CDR3 is TGTGCCAGTAGTCCGACAGGGGGCAAGGGCTACACCTTC.